This entry concerns a single T cell receptor beta chain. The antigen is not known. Sequencing was performed with immunoSEQ multiplex PCR; in TCRdb, only in-frame clones are kept and a portion is missing. This table holds 110,000 to 150,000 clones, around three quarters found once. This sample is part of a study of cytotoxic CD8 clonotypes in ibrutinib-treated CLL. Study-level results: Few clonotypes were public, and these shrank or held steady under treatment.

Germline loops: CDR1 MNHNS, CDR2 SASEGT. Trimming removed 2 bases from V and 7 bases from J; junction bases left unmatched: 11. The CDR3 sequence is 15 residues long. The chain joins TRBV6-1 to TRBJ2-7; TRBD2 matches 7 bases. This material consisted of PBMCs, taken after 12 months of ibrutinib treatment. The clonotype was recovered from a human donor with chronic lymphocytic leukemia. CDR3 nucleotides: TGTGCCAGCAGTGAACTGCTAGCGGTCTTAGGTGAGCAGTACTTC. Translation gives CASSELLAVLGEQYF.